This T cell receptor (beta chain) was identified in a study of radiotherapy plus CTLA-4 blockade in lung cancer. Sequencing used immunoSEQ multiplex PCR; TCRdb keeps in-frame clones, though not all of them. Of tens of thousands of clones in the sample, 77% were seen once. Germline loops: CDR1 SEHNR, CDR2 FQNEAQ (reference sequence). The CDR3 sequence is 11 residues long. The germline V and J ends were trimmed by 4 bases and 7 bases, with 5 bases remaining between them. V and J are TRBV7-9 and TRBJ2-1, with no clear D. The source is a human donor with non-small cell lung cancer who had a partial response to radiotherapy plus ipilimumab. Sequences were derived from peripheral blood, sampled from a patient treated with radiotherapy plus ipilimumab. The CDR3 reads CASSSGNEQFF. The CDR3 coding sequence is TGTGCCAGCAGCTCAGGAAATGAGCAGTTCTTC.